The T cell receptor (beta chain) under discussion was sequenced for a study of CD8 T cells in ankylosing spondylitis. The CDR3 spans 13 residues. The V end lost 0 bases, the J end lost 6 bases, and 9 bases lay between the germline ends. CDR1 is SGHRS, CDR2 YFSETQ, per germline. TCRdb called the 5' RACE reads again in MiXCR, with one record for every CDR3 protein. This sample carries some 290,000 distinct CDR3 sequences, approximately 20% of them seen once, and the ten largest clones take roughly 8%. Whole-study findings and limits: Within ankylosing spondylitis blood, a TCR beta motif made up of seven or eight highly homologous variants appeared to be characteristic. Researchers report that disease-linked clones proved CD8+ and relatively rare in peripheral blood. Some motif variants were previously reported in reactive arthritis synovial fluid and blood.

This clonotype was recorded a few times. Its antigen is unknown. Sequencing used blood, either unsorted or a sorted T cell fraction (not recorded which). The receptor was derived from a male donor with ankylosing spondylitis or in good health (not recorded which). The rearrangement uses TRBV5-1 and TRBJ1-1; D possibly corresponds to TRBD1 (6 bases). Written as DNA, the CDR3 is TGCGCCAGCAGCTTGGAAAGGGGGGCTGAAGCTTTCTTT. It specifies CASSLERGAEAFF.